This T cell receptor (beta chain) was recovered during a study of blood T cells in healthy people across ages. This clonotype was picked up a small number of times. Its antigen is as yet unknown. V gave up 6 bases and J gave up 3 bases, with 11 bases separating them. This CDR3 has 13 amino acids. Germline loops: CDR1 MNHEY, CDR2 SVGEGT. PCR was performed a second time for roughly 7 to 11 cycles using a sample-barcoded 5' primer and a J-beta primer mix. One entry per CDR3 protein, called by TCRdb with MiXCR from the 5' RACE reads. This table has 1.5 million or so distinct CDR3 sequences, roughly two fifths appearing once. General study results and limits: Unsorted PBMC input precluded a conclusive naive versus antigen-experienced comparison.

The sequence was collected from a woman younger than 30 in good health. The chain is built from TRBV6-2 or TRBV6-3 and TRBJ1-2; D gene uncertain. The specimen was blood. This CDR3 reads CASRGRIDYGYTF. The CDR3 DNA follows: TGTGCCAGCAGAGGTCGGATTGACTATGGCTACACCTTC.